These 21 T cell receptor beta chains share one sample of origin, sequenced in a study of cytomegalovirus exposure and HLA in healthy donors. In the PCR, 60 Vbeta and 13 Jbeta primers were used. Here immunoSEQ multiplex PCR was the method, and the copy in TCRdb shows in-frame clones only, minus some. The table has tens of thousands of clones, around 69% seen once. The sequencing sample was made of PBMCs. The origin of the receptors is a woman in her 30s in good health and CMV-seropositive.

The CDR3 loop reads CASSLARSNPNQPQHF. CDR3 bases: TGTGCCAGCAGCTTAGCCCGGAGCAACCCAAATCAGCCCCAGCATTTT. The chain carries TRBV7-2 and TRBJ1-5; D remains unclear. V was clipped by 0 bases and J by 4 bases, with 13 bases between them. CDR1 and CDR2 from the germline V gene are SGHTA and FQGNSA. The CDR3 extends over 16 amino acids. Full variable domain (outside the CDR3, taken from reference TRBV7-2 and TRBJ1-5): GAGVSQSPSNKVTEKGKDVELRCDPISGHTALYWYRQSLGQGLEFLIYFQGNSAPDKSGLPSDRFSAERTGGSVSTLTIQRTQQEDSAVYLCASSLARSNPNQPQHFGDGTRLSIL.

This clone occurred a few times. The chain employs TRBV5-1 and TRBJ2-7; TRBD2 might be the D (7 bases). The CDR3 covers 13 residues. V was cut by 4 bases and J by 7 bases, with 15 bases left in between. The germline CDR1 and CDR2 sequences are SGHRS and YFSETQ. The CDR3: CASSIGGQGEQYF. CDR3 DNA: TGCGCCAGCAGCATCGGGGGGCAGGGTGAGCAGTACTTC.

V gene TRBV19 combines with J gene TRBJ1-2; a weak D match, TRBD1 (5 bases). Germline V CDR1 and CDR2: LNHDA, SQIVND (reference sequence). V lost 8 bases and J 0 bases, leaving 16 bases between the germline ends. This CDR3 contains 15 residues. The CDR3 DNA reads TGTGCCAGTCGGACAAGCGAGAGTTCTAACTATGGCTACACCTTC. As protein: CASRTSESSNYGYTF. Supplemented by reference TRBV19 and TRBJ1-2, the full variable domain reads DGGITQSPKYLFRKEGQNVTLSCEQNLNHDAMYWYRQDPGQGLRLIYYSQIVNDFQKGDIAEGYSVSREKKESFPLTVTSAQKNPTAFYLCASRTSESSNYGYTFGSGTRLTVV.

The rearrangement joins TRBV7-3 to TRBJ2-2, with 10 positions matching TRBD2. Germline assignment: CDR1 SGHTA and CDR2 FQGTGA. V shed 4 bases and J 1 base; nucleotides not matched to a gene: 12. CDR3 size: 19 residues. The CDR3 spells CASSSPGTSALWNTGELFF. The CDR3 bases are TGTGCCAGCAGCTCGCCCGGGACTAGCGCCCTGTGGAACACCGGGGAGCTGTTTTTT.

The gene calls are TRBV19 and TRBJ1-5; 9 nucleotides agree with TRBD1. The V segment lost 7 bases and the J segment 6 bases; nucleotides outside the gene matches: 7. Germline CDR1 LNHDA, CDR2 SQIVND (reference sequence). The CDR3 sequence is 14 residues long. The CDR3 loop is CASTPGTGIQPQHF. Here the CDR3 DNA reads TGTGCCAGTACCCCAGGGACAGGGATTCAGCCCCAGCATTTT.

This clone was detected only once. This chain links TRBV7-3 with TRBJ1-2, with TRBD1 matching 8 bases. The CDR3 runs to 17 residues. V lost 0 bases to trimming and J lost 4 bases; unmatched junction nucleotides: 10. CDR1 is SGHTA, CDR2 FQGTGA, per germline. The CDR3 region is CASSLTKSRGRVYGYTF. CDR3 sequence (DNA): TGTGCCAGCAGCTTAACAAAATCCAGGGGGCGCGTCTATGGCTACACCTTC.

V usage is TRBV9 and J usage is TRBJ1-2, with 11 bases lining up with TRBD1. The CDR3 sequence is 15 residues long. Germline V gene sequence: CDR1 SGDLS, CDR2 YYNGEE. J was trimmed by 8 bases and V by 3 bases; bases with no gene match: 9. The CDR3 DNA reads TGTGCCAGCAGCGAGGGCTCTTGGACAGGGGGCGGCTACACCTTC. This codes for CASSEGSWTGGGYTF.

The V call is TRBV7-9, the J call TRBJ2-1, with D possibly matching TRBD2 (5 bases). Germline assignment: CDR1 SEHNR and CDR2 FQNEAQ (reference sequence). Trimming took off 5 bases at V and 7 bases at J, with 12 bases between the two ends. This CDR3 has 13 residues. The DNA of the CDR3 is TGTGCCAGCAGCCCCCGGACTGGGAATGAGCAGTTCTTC. Residues: CASSPRTGNEQFF.

The chain employs TRBV18 and TRBJ2-7; weak D call: TRBD1 (6 bases). Trimming shortened V by 3 bases and J by 0 bases, and 15 bases separated the two germline ends. Germline V gene data show CDR1 as KGHSH and CDR2 as LQKENI. This CDR3 region has 16 residues. CDR3 amino acids: CASSPADRILSYEQYF. The DNA of the CDR3 is TGTGCCAGCTCACCGGCGGACAGAATCCTCTCCTACGAGCAGTACTTC.

V is TRBV7-8 and J is TRBJ2-2; D unclear. Germline values: CDR1 SGHVS, CDR2 FQNEAQ. The CDR3 is made up of 14 amino acids. V dropped 3 bases and J dropped 0 bases, with 5 bases sitting between them. CDR3 DNA sequence: TGTGCCAGCAGCTTCTTTTCGAACACCGGGGAGCTGTTTTTT. Translating it yields CASSFFSNTGELFF.

Regarding this clone: One junction end does not reproduce the germline sequence, and a read error may be involved. The V gene is TRBV10-3, the J gene TRBJ1-2; D unresolved. This CDR3 region has 11 residues. Looked up from germline, CDR1 is ENHRY and CDR2 is SYGVKD. CDR3 sequence: CAISEERGYPF. The CDR3 DNA is TGTGCCATCAGTGAGGAGCGCGGCTACCCCTTC.

The genes are TRBV6-5 and TRBJ1-1; D gene unclear. Looked up from germline, CDR1 is MNHEY and CDR2 is SVGAGI. The V end lost 10 bases, the J end lost 1 base, and 7 bases lay between the germline ends. The CDR3 is 11 amino acids. The CDR3 nucleotides read TGTGCCATCCGGTGGAACACTGAAGCTTTCTTT. It encodes CAIRWNTEAFF.

The V gene is TRBV5-1, the J gene TRBJ1-4, with TRBD1 matching over 8 bases. Germline CDR1 reads SGHRS; CDR2 reads YFSETQ. V was clipped by 4 bases and J by 4 bases; unmatched bases: 9. The CDR3 spans 16 residues. DNA of the CDR3: TGCGCCAGCAGCAAAGAAAACAGGGGGATTAATGAAAAACTGTTTTTT. It yields the protein CASSKENRGINEKLFF.

V and J are TRBV7-2 and TRBJ2-5, with 10 nucleotides matching TRBD2. Germline CDR1 and CDR2: SGHTA and FQGNSA. Trimming took 5 bases from V and 1 from J; bases not matched to a gene: 7. The CDR3 loop spans 16 amino acids. CDR3 nucleotide sequence: TGTGCCAGCAGCCCATCCTTAGCGGGGGGCCAAGAGACCCAGTACTTC. Encoded protein: CASSPSLAGGQETQYF. The full variable domain, its missing parts supplied by reference TRBV7-2 and TRBJ2-5, is GAGVSQSPSNKVTEKGKDVELRCDPISGHTALYWYRQSLGQGLEFLIYFQGNSAPDKSGLPSDRFSAERTGGSVSTLTIQRTQQEDSAVYLCASSPSLAGGQETQYFGPGTRLLVL.

There are a few counts of this clone. The CDR3 DNA reads TGTGCCACCAGGACAGGGGGAGGCACAGATACGCAGTATTTT. Its protein is CATRTGGGTDTQYF. V usage is TRBV15 and J usage is TRBJ2-3; 9 nucleotides align to TRBD1. J was trimmed by 1 base and V by 6 bases; bases with no gene match: 2. The germline CDR1 and CDR2 sequences are LNHNV and YYDKDF (reference sequence). The length of the CDR3 is 14 residues.

In this sample, this clone turned up a few times. The chain combines TRBV6-1 with TRBJ2-3; TRBD2 aligns across 9 bases. CDR3 length: 17 residues. J gave up 2 bases and V 1 base, and 7 bases lay outside the gene matches. Germline CDR1 MNHNS, CDR2 SASEGT. CDR3: CASSEVVGGGATDTQYF. The CDR3, as DNA: TGTGCCAGCAGTGAAGTGGTCGGCGGGGGGGCCACAGATACGCAGTATTTT.

This clone was picked up a small number of times. This chain links TRBV7-9 with TRBJ1-2; 7 bases fit TRBD1. Unmatched junction bases numbered 13, after V lost 4 bases and J lost 8 bases. The CDR3 contains 15 residues. The germline V gene encodes CDR1 SEHNR and CDR2 FQNEAQ (reference sequence). CDR3 in DNA: TGTGCCAGCAGCTCGCTCGACAGGGAGGTGGGGGGCTACACCTTC. Protein: CASSSLDREVGGYTF.

This clone was seen once. J is TRBJ1-4 and V is TRBV27, with 7 bases matching TRBD1. CDR1 is MNHEY and CDR2 is SMNVEV in the germline V gene (reference sequence). This CDR3 is built from 14 residues. The V gene end was trimmed by 5 bases and the J gene end by 7 bases; junction bases not matched to a gene: 7. The CDR3 bases are TGTGCCAGCAGTAACCGGGACAGAGGTGAAAAACTGTTTTTT. Translating it yields CASSNRDRGEKLFF.

The chain's CDR3 is CASSYSGQGNQPQHF. For the CDR3, the DNA is TGTGCCAGCAGTTACTCGGGACAGGGCAATCAGCCCCAGCATTTT. The chain employs TRBV6-6 and TRBJ1-5; 8 bases are a match to TRBD1. CDR1 and CDR2 from the germline V gene are MNHNY and SVGAGI (reference sequence). After removal of 0 bases from V and 2 bases from J, the junction contained 0 bases not matched to a gene. The CDR3 is made up of 15 amino acids.

This chain joins TRBV7-9 and TRBJ2-1, with TRBD2 identical over 9 bases. Germline V CDR1 and CDR2: SEHNR, FQNEAQ (reference sequence). V trimming: 6 bases; J trimming: 4 bases; junction bases outside the gene matches: 7. The CDR3 contains 15 residues. The CDR3 nucleotides are TGTGCCAGCAGATATTGGACTAGCGAATACAATGAGCAGTTCTTC. Protein sequence: CASRYWTSEYNEQFF.

This chain links TRBV18 with TRBJ1-4, with D possibly matching TRBD1 (5 bases). This CDR3 contains 16 residues. Germline CDR1 is KGHSH and CDR2 is LQKENI. The ends were cut back, 3 bases at V and 6 bases at J, with 17 bases in the middle. The CDR3 nucleotides are TGTGCCAGCTCACCCGTCCCGCCAGGAGGGGATGAAAAACTGTTTTTT. Translated: CASSPVPPGGDEKLFF.